The rows below give T cell receptor beta chains drawn from one sample of a study of blood T cell repertoires in COVID-19. Clones were sequenced by immunoSEQ multiplex PCR, and TCRdb holds only the in-frame ones, with some missing. The table has about 56,000 clones, approximately 88% seen once. Input material: peripheral blood. The receptors were sampled from a man between 60 and 70 years old with COVID-19, enrolled during active disease. CDR3s leave out the opening cysteine and the closing phenylalanine or tryptophan. D genes are given only for firm matches.

CDR3,D,length,V,J
ASSLDGTGSQY,TRBD1,11,TRBV12-3/TRBV12-4,TRBJ2-4
ASSSMDRTTGEQY,TRBD1,13,TRBV6-5,TRBJ2-7
ASSYFRDTEAF,NA,11,TRBV6-5,TRBJ1-1
ATRTSWETDTQY,TRBD2,12,TRBV10-3,TRBJ2-3
ASIGGGHYNEQF,TRBD2,12,TRBV19,TRBJ2-1
ASSLIQDPYEQY,NA,12,TRBV5-1,TRBJ2-7
AWSATGRAYGYT,NA,12,TRBV30,TRBJ1-2
ASSLDTGLAYNEQF,TRBD2,14,TRBV11-2,TRBJ2-1
ASSLSEAENIQY,NA,12,TRBV4-1,TRBJ2-4
ASSLQVAGPGNTIY,NA,14,TRBV5-1,TRBJ1-3
ASSRGGGVAGGGRNEQF,TRBD2,17,TRBV2,TRBJ2-1
ASSQEGISNQPQH,NA,13,TRBV5-5,TRBJ1-5
ASSASSGMYEQY,TRBD2,12,TRBV10-1,TRBJ2-7
ASSAGDTQY,NA,9,TRBV9,TRBJ2-3
ASSGHRVSGNTIY,NA,13,TRBV6-2/TRBV6-3,TRBJ1-3